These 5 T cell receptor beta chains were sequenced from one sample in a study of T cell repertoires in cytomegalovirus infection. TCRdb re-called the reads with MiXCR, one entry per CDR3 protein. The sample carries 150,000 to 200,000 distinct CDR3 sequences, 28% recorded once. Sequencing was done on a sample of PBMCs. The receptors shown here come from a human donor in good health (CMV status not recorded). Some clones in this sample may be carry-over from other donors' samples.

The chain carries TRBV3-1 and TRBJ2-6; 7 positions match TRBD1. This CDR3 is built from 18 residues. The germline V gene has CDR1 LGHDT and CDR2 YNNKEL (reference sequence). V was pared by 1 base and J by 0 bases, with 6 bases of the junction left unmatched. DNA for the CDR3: TGTGCCAGCAGCCAAGGCCGACAGGGAACCTCTGGGGCCAACGTCCTGACTTTC. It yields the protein CASSQGRQGTSGANVLTF. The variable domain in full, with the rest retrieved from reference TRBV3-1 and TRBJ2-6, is DTAVSQTPKYLVTQMGNDKSIKCEQNLGHDTMYWYKQDSKKFLKIMFSYNNKELIINETVPNRFSPKSPDKAHLNLHINSLELGDSAVYFCASSQGRQGTSGANVLTFGAGSRLTVL.

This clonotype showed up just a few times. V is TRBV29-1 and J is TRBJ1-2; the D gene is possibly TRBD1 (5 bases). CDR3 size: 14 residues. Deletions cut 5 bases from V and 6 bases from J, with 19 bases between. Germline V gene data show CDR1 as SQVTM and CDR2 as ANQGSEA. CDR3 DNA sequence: TGCAGCGTTCCCGTGCAGGGAAGTAGCGATGGCTACACCTTC. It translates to CSVPVQGSSDGYTF.

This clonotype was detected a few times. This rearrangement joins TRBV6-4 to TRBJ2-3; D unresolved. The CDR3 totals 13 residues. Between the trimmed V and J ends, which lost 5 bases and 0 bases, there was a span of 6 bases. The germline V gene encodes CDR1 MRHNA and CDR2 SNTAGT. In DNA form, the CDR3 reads TGTGCCAGCAGTCACCACAGCACAGATACGCAGTATTTT. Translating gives CASSHHSTDTQYF.

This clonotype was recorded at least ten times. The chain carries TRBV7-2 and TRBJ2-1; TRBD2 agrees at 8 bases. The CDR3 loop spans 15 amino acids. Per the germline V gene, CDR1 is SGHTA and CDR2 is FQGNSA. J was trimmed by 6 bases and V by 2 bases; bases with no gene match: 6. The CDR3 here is CASSLSGGPVNEQFF. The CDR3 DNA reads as TGTGCCAGCAGCTTATCGGGGGGGCCGGTCAATGAGCAGTTCTTC. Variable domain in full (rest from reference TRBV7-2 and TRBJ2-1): GAGVSQSPSNKVTEKGKDVELRCDPISGHTALYWYRQSLGQGLEFLIYFQGNSAPDKSGLPSDRFSAERTGGSVSTLTIQRTQQEDSAVYLCASSLSGGPVNEQFFGPGTRLTVL.

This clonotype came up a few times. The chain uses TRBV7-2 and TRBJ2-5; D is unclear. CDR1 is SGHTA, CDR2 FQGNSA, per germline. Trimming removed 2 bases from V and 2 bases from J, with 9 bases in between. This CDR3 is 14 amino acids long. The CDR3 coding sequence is TGTGCCAGCAGCTTAAGCCTACAGCAAGAGACCCAGTACTTC. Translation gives CASSLSLQQETQYF.